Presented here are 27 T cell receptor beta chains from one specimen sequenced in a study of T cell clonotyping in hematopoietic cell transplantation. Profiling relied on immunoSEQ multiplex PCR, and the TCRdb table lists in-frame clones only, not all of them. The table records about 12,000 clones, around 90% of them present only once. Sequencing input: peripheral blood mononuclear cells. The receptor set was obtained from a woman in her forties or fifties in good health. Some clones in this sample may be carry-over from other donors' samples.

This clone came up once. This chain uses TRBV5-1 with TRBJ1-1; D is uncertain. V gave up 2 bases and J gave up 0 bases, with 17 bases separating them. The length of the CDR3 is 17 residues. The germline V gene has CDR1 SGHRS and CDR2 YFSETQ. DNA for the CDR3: TGCGCCAGCAGCTTTGACCCGGGAATCTACATGAACACTGAAGCTTTCTTT. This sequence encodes CASSFDPGIYMNTEAFF.

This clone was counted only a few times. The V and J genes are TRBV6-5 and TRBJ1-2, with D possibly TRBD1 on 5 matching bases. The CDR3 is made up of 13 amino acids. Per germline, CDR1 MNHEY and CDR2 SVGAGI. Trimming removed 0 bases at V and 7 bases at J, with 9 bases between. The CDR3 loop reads CASSYSKGVGYTF. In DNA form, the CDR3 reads TGTGCCAGCAGTTACTCAAAAGGGGTTGGCTACACCTTC.

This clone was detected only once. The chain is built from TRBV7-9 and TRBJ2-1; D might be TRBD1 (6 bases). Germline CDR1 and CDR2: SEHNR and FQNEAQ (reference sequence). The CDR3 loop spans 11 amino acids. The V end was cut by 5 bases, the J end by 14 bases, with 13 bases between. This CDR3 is CASSPGTKEFF. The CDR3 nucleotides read TGTGCCAGCAGCCCCGGGACAAAGGAGTTCTTC.

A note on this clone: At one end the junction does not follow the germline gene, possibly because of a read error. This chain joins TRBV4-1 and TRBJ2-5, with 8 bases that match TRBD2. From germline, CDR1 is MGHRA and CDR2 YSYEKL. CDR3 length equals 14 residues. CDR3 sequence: CASSQDTSGGRRDF. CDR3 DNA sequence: TGCGCCAGCAGCCAAGACACTAGCGGAGGTCGTCGGGACTTC.

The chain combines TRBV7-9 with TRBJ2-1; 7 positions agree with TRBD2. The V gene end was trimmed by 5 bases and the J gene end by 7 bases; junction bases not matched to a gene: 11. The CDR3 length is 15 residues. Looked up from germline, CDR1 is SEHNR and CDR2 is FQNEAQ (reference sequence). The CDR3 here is CASSPQGAGVNEQFF. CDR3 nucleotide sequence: TGTGCCAGCAGCCCCCAGGGTGCGGGGGTAAATGAGCAGTTCTTC.

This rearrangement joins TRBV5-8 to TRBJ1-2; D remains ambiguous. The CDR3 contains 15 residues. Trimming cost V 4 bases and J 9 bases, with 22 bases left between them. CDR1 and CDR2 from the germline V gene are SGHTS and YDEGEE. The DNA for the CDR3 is TGTGCCAGCAGCCTGGAGCGTGGGCCAGCAATCAGCTACACCTTC. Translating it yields CASSLERGPAISYTF.

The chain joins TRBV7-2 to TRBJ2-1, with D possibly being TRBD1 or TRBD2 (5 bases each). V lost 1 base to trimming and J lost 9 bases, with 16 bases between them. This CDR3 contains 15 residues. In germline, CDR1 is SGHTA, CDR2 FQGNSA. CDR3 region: CASSLVDGRAGEQFF. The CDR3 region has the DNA TGTGCCAGCAGCTTAGTGGATGGCAGGGCGGGTGAGCAGTTCTTC. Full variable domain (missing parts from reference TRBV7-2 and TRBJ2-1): GAGVSQSPSNKVTEKGKDVELRCDPISGHTALYWYRQSLGQGLEFLIYFQGNSAPDKSGLPSDRFSAERTGGSVSTLTIQRTQQEDSAVYLCASSLVDGRAGEQFFGPGTRLTVL.

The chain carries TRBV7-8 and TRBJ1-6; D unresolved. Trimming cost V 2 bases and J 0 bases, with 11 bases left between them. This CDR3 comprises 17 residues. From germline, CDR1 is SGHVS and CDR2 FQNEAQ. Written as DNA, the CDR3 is TGTGCCAGCAGCTTACAGCGTACGAGCTCCTATAATTCACCCCTCCACTTT. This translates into CASSLQRTSSYNSPLHF.

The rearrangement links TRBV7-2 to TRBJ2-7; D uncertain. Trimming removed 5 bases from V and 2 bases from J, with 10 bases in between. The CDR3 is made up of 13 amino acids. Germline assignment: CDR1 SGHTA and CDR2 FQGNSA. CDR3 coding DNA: TGTGCCAGCAGCCCGCGACGGCCCTACGAGCAGTACTTC. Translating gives CASSPRRPYEQYF.

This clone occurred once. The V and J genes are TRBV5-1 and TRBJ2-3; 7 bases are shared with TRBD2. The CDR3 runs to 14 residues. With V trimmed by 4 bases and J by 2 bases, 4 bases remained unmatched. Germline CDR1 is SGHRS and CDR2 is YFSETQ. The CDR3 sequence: CASSPGTNTDTQYF. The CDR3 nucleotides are TGCGCCAGCAGCCCCGGGACTAACACAGATACGCAGTATTTT.

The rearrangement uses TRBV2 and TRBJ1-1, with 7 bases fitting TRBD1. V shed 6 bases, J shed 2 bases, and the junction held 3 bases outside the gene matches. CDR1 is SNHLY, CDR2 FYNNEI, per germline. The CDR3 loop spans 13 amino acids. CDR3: CASRGQPNTEAFF. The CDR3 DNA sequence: TGTGCCAGCAGGGGACAGCCCAACACTGAAGCTTTCTTT. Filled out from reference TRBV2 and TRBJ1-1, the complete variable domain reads EPEVTQTPSHQVTQMGQEVILRCVPISNHLYFYWYRQILGQKVEFLVSFYNNEISEKSEIFDDQFSVERPDGSNFTLKIRSTKLEDSAMYFCASRGQPNTEAFFGQGTRLTVV.

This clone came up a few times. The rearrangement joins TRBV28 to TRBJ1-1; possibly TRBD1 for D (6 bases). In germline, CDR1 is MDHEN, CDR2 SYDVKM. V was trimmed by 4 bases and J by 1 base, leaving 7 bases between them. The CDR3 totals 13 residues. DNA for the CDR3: TGTGCCAGCAGTTCGACAGGGAACACTGAAGCTTTCTTT. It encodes CASSSTGNTEAFF.

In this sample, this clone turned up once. The chain's CDR3 is CAISGLAGAGETQYF. The CDR3 DNA reads as TGTGCCATCAGTGGCCTAGCGGGGGCAGGAGAGACCCAGTACTTC. The rearrangement uses TRBV10-3 and TRBJ2-5; the match to TRBD2 covers 10 bases. The germline gives CDR1 ENHRY, CDR2 SYGVKD. The ends lost 4 bases at V and 4 bases at J; junction bases unmatched: 6. The CDR3 spans 15 residues.

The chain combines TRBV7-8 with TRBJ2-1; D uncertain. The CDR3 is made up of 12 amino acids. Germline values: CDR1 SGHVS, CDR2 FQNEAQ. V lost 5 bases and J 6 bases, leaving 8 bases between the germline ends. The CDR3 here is CASSRAFNEQFF. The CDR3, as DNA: TGTGCCAGCAGCAGAGCCTTCAATGAGCAGTTCTTC.

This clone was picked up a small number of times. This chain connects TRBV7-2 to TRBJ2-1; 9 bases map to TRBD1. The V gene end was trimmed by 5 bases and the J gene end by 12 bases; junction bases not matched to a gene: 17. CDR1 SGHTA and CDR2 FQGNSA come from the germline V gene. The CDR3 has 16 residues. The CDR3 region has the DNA TGTGCCAGCAGCCGACGGGACAGGGCGGAAGGGGTCGGGCAGTTCTTC. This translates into CASSRRDRAEGVGQFF.

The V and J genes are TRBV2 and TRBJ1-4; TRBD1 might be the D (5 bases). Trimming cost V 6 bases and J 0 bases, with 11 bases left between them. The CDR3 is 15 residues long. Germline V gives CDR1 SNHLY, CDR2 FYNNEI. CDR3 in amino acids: CASRRDGTTNEKLFF. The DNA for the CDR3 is TGTGCCAGCAGAAGGGACGGAACAACTAATGAAAAACTGTTTTTT.

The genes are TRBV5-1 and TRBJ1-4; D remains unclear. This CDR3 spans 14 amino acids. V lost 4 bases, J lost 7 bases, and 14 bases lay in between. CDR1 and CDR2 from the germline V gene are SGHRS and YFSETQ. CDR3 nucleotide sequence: TGCGCCAGCAGCGTGGGAAGCCACCTTGAAAAACTGTTTTTT. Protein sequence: CASSVGSHLEKLFF.

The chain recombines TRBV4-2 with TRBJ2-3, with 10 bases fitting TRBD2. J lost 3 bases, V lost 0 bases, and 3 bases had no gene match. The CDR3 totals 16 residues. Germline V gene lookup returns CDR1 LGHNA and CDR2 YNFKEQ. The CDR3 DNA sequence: TGTGCCAGCAGCCAAGATCTGGGACTAGCGACAGATACGCAGTATTTT. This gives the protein CASSQDLGLATDTQYF.

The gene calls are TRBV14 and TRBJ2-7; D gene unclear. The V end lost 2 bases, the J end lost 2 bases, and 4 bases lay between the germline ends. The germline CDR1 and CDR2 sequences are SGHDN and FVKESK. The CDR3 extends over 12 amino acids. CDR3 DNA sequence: TGTGCCAGCAGCCAACTAACCTACGAGCAGTACTTC. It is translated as CASSQLTYEQYF.

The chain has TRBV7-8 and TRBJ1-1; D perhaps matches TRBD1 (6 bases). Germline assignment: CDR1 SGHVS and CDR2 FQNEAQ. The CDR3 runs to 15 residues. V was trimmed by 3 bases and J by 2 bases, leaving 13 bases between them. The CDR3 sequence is CASSFTSQGNTEAFF. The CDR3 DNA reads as TGTGCCAGCAGCTTCACCTCACAGGGTAACACTGAAGCTTTCTTT.

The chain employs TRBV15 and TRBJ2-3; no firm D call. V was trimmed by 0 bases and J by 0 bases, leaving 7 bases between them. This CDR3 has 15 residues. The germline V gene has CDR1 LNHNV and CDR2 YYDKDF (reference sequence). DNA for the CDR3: TGTGCCACCAGCAGAGAAGGGCGGAGCACAGATACGCAGTATTTT. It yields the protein CATSREGRSTDTQYF.

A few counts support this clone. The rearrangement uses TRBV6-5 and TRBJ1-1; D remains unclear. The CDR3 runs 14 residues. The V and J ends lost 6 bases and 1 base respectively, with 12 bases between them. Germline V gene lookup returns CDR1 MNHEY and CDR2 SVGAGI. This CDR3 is CASSTDIWNTEAFF. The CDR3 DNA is TGTGCCAGCAGCACCGACATCTGGAACACTGAAGCTTTCTTT.

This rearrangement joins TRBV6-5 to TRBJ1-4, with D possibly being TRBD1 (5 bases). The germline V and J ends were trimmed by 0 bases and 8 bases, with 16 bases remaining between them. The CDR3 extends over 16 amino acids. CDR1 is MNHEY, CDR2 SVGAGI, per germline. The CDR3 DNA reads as TGTGCCAGCAGTTACTCGGCCGGGGTGGGACGGGAAAAACTGTTTTTT. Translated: CASSYSAGVGREKLFF.

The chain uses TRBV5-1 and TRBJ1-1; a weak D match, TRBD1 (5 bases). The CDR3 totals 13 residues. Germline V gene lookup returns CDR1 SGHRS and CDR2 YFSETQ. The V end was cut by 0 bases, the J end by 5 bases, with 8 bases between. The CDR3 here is CASSLAGFTEAFF. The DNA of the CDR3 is TGCGCCAGCAGCTTGGCAGGGTTTACTGAAGCTTTCTTT.

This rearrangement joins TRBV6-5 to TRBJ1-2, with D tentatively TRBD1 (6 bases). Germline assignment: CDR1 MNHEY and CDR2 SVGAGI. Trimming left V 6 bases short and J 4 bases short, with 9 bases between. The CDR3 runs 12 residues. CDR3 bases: TGTGCCAGCAGCTTCAGGGGCTATGGCTACACCTTC. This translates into CASSFRGYGYTF.

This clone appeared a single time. The CDR3 bases are TGTGCCAGCAGCTTTGGGACACCTTTTAGCAATCAGCCCCAGCATTTT. This encodes CASSFGTPFSNQPQHF. The gene calls are TRBV7-8 and TRBJ1-5, with D tentatively TRBD1 (6 bases). V shed 3 bases and J shed 0 bases, with 12 bases lying between them. The CDR3 consists of 16 residues. Per germline, CDR1 SGHVS and CDR2 FQNEAQ. Combining the CDR3 with reference TRBV7-8 and TRBJ1-5 gives the whole variable domain GAGVSQSPRYKVAKRGQDVALRCDPISGHVSLFWYQQALGQGPEFLTYFQNEAQLDKSGLPSDRFFAERPEGSVSTLKIQRTQQEDSAVYLCASSFGTPFSNQPQHFGDGTRLSIL.

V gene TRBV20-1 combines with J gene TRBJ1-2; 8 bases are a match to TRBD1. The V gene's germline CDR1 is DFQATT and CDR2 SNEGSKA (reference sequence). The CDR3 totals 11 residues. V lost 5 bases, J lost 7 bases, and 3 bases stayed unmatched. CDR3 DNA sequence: TGCAGTGCTGGAGGACAGGGTGGCTACACCTTC. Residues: CSAGGQGGYTF.